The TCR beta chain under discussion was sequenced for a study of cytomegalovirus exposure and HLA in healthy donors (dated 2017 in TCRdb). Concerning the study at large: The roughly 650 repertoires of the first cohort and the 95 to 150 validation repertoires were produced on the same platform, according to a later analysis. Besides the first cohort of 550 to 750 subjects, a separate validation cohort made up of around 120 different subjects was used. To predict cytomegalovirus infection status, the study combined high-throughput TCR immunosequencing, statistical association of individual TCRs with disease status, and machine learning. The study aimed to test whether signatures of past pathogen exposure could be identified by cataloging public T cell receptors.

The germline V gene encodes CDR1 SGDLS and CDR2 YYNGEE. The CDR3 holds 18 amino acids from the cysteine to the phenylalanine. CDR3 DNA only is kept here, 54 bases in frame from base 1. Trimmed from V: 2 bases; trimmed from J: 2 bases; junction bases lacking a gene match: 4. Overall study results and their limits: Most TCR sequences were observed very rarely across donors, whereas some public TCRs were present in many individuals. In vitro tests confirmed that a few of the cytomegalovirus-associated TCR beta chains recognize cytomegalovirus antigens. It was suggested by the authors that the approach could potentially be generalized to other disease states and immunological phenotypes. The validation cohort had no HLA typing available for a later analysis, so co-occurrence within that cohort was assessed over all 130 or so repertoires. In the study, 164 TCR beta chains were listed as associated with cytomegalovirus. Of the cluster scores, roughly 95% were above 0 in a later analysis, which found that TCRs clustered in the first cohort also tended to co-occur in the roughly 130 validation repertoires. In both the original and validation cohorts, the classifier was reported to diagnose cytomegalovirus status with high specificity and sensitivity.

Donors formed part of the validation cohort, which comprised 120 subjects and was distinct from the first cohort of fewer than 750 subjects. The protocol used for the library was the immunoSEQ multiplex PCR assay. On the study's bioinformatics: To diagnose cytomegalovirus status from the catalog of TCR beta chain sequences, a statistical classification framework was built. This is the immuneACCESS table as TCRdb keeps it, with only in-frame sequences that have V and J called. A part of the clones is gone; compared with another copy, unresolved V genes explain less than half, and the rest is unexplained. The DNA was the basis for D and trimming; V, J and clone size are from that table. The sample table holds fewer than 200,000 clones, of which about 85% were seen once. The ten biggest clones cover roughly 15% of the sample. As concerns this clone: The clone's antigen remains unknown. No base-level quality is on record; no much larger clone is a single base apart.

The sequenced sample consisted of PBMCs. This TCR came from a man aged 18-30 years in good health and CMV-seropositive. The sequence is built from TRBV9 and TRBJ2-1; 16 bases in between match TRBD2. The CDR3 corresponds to CASSVSGTSGGAYNEQFF. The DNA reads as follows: TGTGCCAGCAGCGTCTCCGGGACTAGCGGGGGGGCCTACAATGAGCAGTTCTTC.